This TCR beta chain was captured by sequencing in a study of blood T cell repertoires in COVID-19. Looking at the study overall: Some COVID-19 samples were acute and others convalescent; all came from the United States, Italy and Spain. PBMCs, B-cell-depleted T cells, or T cells were the source of the cDNA or gDNA that made up the material.

In the original processing: Reference gene primers were amplified, and this amplification served to estimate nucleated cell counts. TCRdb's copy holds only in-frame clones and misses some; the assay was immunoSEQ multiplex PCR. V and J calls and clone size come straight from that table; D and trimming were deduced from the DNA. The table records roughly 100,000 clones, roughly four fifths of them present only once. Germline V gene sequence: CDR1 MNHEY, CDR2 SVGEGT. V was pared by 6 bases and J by 4 bases, with 18 bases between. The CDR3 has 15 residues. Sequencing was done on a sample of peripheral blood. The V call is TRBV6-2 or TRBV6-3, the J call TRBJ1-1; D is possibly TRBD1 (6 bases). The sequence was obtained from an older woman with acute or convalescent COVID-19. CDR3 region: CASSYSRGSGTEAFF. The CDR3 DNA reads as TGTGCCAGCAGCTATTCCAGGGGTTCGGGCACTGAAGCTTTCTTT.